This paragraph reports one T cell receptor beta chain. Some clones are missing from TCRdb's copy, which holds only in-frame ones; the method was immunoSEQ multiplex PCR. The repertoire holds around 300,000 clones, with 70% to 90% as singletons. These data are taken from a study of blood T cell repertoires in COVID-19. Trimming took 4 bases from V and 9 from J; bases not matched to a gene: 4. Germline CDR1 SGHNT, CDR2 YYREEE (reference sequence). The CDR3 extends over 13 amino acids. Sequencing used peripheral blood. The sequence derives from a woman in her forties or fifties with active or convalescent COVID-19. The chain combines TRBV5-4 with TRBJ2-1; 10 bases match TRBD2. Here the CDR3 DNA reads TGTGCCAGCAGCCCGGGACTAGCGCTTGAGCAGTTCTTC. It translates to CASSPGLALEQFF.